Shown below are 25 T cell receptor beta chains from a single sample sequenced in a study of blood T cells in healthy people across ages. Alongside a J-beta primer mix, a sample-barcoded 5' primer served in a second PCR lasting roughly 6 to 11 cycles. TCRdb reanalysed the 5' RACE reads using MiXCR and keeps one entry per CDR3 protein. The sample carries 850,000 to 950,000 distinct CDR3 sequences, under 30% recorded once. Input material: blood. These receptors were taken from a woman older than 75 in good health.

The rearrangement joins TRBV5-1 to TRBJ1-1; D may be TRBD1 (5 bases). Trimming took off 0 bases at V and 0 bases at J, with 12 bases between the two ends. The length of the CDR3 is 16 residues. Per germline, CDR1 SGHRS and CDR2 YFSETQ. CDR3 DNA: TGCGCCAGCAGCTTGGGCCCGGACACGTTGAACACTGAAGCTTTCTTT. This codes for CASSLGPDTLNTEAFF.

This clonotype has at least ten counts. The CDR3 loop is CASSPDRNEKLFF. The CDR3 bases are TGTGCCAGCAGCCCGGACAGAAACGAAAAACTGTTTTTT. The chain combines TRBV13 with TRBJ1-4; D is perhaps TRBD1 (6 bases). With 5 bases removed from V and 8 bases from J, the gap between germline ends came to 12 bases. The CDR3 contains 13 residues. The V gene's germline CDR1 is PRHDT and CDR2 FYEKMQ (reference sequence).

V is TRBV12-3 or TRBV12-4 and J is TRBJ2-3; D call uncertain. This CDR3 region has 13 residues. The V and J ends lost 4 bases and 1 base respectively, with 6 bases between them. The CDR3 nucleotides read TGTGCCAGCAGTTGGAAGGGCACAGATACGCAGTATTTT. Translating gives CASSWKGTDTQYF.

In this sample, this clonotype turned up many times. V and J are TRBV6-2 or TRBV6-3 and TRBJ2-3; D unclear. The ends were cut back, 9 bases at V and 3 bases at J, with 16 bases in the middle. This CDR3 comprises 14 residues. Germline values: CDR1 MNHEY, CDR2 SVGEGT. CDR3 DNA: TGTGCCAGTATCGAGGCCTCAAGGACAGATACGCAGTATTTT. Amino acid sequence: CASIEASRTDTQYF.

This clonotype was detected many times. DNA of the CDR3: TGTGCCAGCAGCTTAGCCTGGGCGGGAGGAAGCTCCTATAATTCACCCCTCCACTTT. As protein: CASSLAWAGGSSYNSPLHF. This chain links TRBV7-9 with TRBJ1-6; D not resolved. Germline V CDR1 and CDR2: SEHNR, FQNEAQ (reference sequence). CDR3 length equals 19 residues. V was pared by 0 bases and J by 0 bases, with 15 bases between.

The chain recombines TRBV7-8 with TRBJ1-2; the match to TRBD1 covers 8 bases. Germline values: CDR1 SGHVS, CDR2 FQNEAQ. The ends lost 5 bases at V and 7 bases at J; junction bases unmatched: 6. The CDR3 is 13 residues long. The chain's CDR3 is CASSASGQGGYTF. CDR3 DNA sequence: TGTGCCAGCAGCGCCAGCGGACAGGGTGGCTACACCTTC.

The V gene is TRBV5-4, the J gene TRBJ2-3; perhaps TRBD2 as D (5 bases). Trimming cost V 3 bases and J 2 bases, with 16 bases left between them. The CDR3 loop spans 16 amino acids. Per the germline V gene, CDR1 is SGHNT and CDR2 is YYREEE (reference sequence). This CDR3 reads CASSSGMSPSTDTQYF. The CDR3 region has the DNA TGTGCCAGCAGCTCCGGGATGAGTCCTTCCACAGATACGCAGTATTTT.

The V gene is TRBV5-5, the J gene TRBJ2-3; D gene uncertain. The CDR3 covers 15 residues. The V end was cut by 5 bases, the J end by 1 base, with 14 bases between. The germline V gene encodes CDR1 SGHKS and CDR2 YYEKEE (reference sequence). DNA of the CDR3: TGTGCCAGCAGTCTACTCCCAGACCGCACAGATACGCAGTATTTT. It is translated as CASSLLPDRTDTQYF.

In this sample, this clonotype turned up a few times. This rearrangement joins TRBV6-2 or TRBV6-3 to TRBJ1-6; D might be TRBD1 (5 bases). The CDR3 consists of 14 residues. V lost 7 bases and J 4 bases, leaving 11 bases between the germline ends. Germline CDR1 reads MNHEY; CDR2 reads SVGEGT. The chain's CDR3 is CASTTDLYNSPLHF. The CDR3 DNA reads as TGTGCCAGCACGACAGACCTATATAATTCACCCCTCCACTTT.

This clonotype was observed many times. The DNA of the CDR3 is TGTGCCAGCAGCTTAGCTTTTACAGGGGGTGAGACCCAGTACTTC. It translates to CASSLAFTGGETQYF. J is TRBJ2-5 and V is TRBV7-2; 8 nucleotides agree with TRBD1. The V and J ends lost 0 bases and 5 bases, in that order; junction bases with no gene match: 5. Germline V lookup: CDR1 SGHTA, CDR2 FQGNSA. This CDR3 contains 15 residues. Full variable domain (missing parts from reference TRBV7-2 and TRBJ2-5): GAGVSQSPSNKVTEKGKDVELRCDPISGHTALYWYRQSLGQGLEFLIYFQGNSAPDKSGLPSDRFSAERTGGSVSTLTIQRTQQEDSAVYLCASSLAFTGGETQYFGPGTRLLVL.

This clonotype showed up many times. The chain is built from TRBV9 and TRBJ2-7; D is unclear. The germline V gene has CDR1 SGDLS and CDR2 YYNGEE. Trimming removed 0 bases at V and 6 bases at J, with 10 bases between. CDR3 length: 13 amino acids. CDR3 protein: CASSVDRWGEQYF. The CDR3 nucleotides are TGTGCCAGCAGCGTAGATCGTTGGGGCGAGCAGTACTTC.

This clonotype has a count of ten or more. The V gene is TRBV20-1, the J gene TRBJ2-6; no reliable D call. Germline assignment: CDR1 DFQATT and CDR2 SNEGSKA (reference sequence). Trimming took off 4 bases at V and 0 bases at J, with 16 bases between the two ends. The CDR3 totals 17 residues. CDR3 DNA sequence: TGCAGTGCTAATCCAAAAGTGCGGAGCTCTGGGGCCAACGTCCTGACTTTC. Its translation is CSANPKVRSSGANVLTF.

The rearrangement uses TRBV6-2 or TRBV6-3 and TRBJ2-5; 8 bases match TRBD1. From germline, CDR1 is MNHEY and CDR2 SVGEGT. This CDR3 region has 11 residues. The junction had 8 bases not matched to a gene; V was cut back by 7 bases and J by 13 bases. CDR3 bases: TGTGCCAGCACCGACCGACAGGGGATGTACTTC. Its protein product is CASTDRQGMYF.

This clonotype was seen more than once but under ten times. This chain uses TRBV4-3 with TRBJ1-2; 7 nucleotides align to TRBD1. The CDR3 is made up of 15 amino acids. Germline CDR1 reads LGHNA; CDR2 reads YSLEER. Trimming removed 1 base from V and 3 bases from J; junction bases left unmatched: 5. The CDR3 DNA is TGCGCCAGCAGCCAAGCCGACAGGGTCGACTATGGCTACACCTTC. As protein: CASSQADRVDYGYTF.

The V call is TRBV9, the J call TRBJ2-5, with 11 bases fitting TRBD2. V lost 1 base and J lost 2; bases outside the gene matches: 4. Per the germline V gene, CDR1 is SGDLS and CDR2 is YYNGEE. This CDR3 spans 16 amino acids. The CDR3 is CASSVLAGGEQETQYF. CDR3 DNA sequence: TGTGCCAGCAGCGTACTAGCGGGGGGTGAGCAAGAGACCCAGTACTTC. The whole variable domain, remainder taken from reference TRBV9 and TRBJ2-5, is DSGVTQTPKHLITATGQRVTLRCSPRSGDLSVYWYQQSLDQGLQFLIQYYNGEERAKGNILERFSAQQFPDLHSELNLSSLELGDSALYFCASSVLAGGEQETQYFGPGTRLLVL.

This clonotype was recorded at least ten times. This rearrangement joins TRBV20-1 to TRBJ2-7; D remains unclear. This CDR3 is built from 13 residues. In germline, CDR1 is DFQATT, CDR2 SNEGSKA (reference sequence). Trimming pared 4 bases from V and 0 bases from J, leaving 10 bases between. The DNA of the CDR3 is TGCAGTGCTAAAGCCCACAGCTCCTACGAGCAGTACTTC. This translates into CSAKAHSSYEQYF.

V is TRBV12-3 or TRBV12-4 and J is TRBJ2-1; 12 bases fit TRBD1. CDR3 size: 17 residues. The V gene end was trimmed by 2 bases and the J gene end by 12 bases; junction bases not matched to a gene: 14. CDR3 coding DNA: TGTGCCAGCAGTTTAACGAACGCGGGACAGGGGGCCCGTTGGCAGTTCTTC. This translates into CASSLTNAGQGARWQFF.

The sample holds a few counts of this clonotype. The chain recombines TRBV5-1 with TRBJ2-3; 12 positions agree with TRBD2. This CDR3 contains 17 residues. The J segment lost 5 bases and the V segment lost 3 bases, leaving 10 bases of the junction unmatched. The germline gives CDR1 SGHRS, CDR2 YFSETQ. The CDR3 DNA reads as TGCGCCAGCAGCTCGGACCTAGCGGGGGGGTACATAGATACGCAGTATTTT. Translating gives CASSSDLAGGYIDTQYF. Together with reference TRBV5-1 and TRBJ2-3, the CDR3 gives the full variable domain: KAGVTQTPRYLIKTRGQQVTLSCSPISGHRSVSWYQQTPGQGLQFLFEYFSETQRNKGNFPGRFSGRQFSNSRSEMNVSTLELGDSALYLCASSSDLAGGYIDTQYFGPGTRLTVL.

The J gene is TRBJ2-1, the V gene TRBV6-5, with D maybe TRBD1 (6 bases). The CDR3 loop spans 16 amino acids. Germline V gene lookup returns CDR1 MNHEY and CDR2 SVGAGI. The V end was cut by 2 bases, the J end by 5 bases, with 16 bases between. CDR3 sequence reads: CASSYGPDSPDNEQFF. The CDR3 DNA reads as TGTGCCAGCAGTTACGGACCGGACAGTCCGGACAATGAGCAGTTCTTC.

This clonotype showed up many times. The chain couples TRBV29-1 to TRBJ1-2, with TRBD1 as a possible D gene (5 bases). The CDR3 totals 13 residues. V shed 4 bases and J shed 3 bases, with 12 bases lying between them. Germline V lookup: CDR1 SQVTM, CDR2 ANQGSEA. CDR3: CSVGQGGYYGYTF. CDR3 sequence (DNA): TGCAGCGTTGGGCAGGGAGGGTACTATGGCTACACCTTC.

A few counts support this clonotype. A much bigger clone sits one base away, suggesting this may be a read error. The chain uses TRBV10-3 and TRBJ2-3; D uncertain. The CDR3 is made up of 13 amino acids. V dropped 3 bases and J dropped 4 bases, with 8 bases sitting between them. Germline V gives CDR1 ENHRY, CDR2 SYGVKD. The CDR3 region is CAISEPEPDTQYF. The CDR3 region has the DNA TGTGCCATCAGTGAACCCGAGCCAGATACGCAGTATTTT.

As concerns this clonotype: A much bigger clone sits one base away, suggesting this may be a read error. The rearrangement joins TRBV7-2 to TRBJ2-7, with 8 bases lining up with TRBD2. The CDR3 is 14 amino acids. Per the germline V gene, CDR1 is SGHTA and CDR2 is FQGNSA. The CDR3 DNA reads TGTGCCTGCAGCTTAGCGGGGCAGGCCTACGAGCAGTACTTC. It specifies CACSLAGQAYEQYF.

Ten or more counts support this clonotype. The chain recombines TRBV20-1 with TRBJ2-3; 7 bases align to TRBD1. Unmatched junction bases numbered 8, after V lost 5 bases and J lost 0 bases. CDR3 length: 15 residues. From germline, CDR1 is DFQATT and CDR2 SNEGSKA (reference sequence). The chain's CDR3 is CSAVPGTASTDTQYF. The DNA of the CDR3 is TGCAGTGCTGTTCCCGGGACAGCGAGCACAGATACGCAGTATTTT.

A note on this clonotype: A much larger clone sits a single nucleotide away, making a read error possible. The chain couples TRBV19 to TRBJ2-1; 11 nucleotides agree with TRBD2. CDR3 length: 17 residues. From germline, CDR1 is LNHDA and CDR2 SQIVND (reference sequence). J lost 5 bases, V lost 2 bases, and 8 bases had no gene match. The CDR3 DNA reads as TGTGCCAGTAGTATAATGACTAGCGGGAATATCCACAATGAGCAGTTCTTC. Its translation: CASSIMTSGNIHNEQFF. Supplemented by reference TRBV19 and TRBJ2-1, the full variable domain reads DGGITQSPKYLFRKEGQNVTLSCEQNLNHDAMYWYRQDPGQGLRLIYYSQIVNDFQKGDIAEGYSVSREKKESFPLTVTSAQKNPTAFYLCASSIMTSGNIHNEQFFGPGTRLTVL.

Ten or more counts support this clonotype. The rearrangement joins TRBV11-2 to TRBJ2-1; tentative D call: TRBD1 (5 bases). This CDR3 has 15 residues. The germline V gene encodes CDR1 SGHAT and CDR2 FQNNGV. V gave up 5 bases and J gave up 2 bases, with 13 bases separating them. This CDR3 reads CASSGVGLTYNEQFF. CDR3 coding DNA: TGTGCCAGCAGCGGGGTGGGGCTGACCTACAATGAGCAGTTCTTC.